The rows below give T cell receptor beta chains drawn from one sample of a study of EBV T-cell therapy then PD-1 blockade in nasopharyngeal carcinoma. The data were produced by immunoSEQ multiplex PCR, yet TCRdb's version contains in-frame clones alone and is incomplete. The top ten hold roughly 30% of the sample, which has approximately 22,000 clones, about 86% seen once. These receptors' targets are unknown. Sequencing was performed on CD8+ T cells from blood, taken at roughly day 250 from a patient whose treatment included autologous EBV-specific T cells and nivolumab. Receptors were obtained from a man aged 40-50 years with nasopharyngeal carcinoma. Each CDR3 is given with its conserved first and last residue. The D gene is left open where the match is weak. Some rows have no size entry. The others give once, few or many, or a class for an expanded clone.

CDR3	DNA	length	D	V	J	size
CASSFGPSSYEQYF	TGTGCCAGCAGTTTCGGGCCTTCTAGCTACGAGCAGTACTTC	14	NA	TRBV27	TRBJ2-7	NA
CASSQGPTYNEQFF	TGTGCCAGCAGCCAAGGGCCAACCTACAATGAGCAGTTCTTC	14	NA	TRBV3-1/TRBV3-2	TRBJ2-1	NA
CASSYNVGEGTGELFF	TGTGCCAGCAGCTACAACGTGGGGGAGGGCACCGGGGAGCTGTTTTTT	16	TRBD2	TRBV7-6	TRBJ2-2	few
CASLGVAGEQYF	TGTGCCAGCCTAGGGGTAGCGGGCGAGCAGTACTTC	12	TRBD2	TRBV7-8	TRBJ2-7	NA
CASSDSGTRSFTQYF	TGCGCCAGCAGCGACTCCGGGACTAGATCTTTTACGCAGTATTTT	15	TRBD2	TRBV5-1	TRBJ2-3	NA
CASSLSRGGKNIQYF	TGTGCCAGCAGCCTGTCCAGGGGAGGCAAAAACATTCAGTACTTC	15	NA	TRBV5-6	TRBJ2-4	NA
CAISDQGGATNEKLFF	TGTGCCATCAGTGACCAAGGGGGCGCGACTAATGAAAAACTGTTTTTT	16	TRBD1	TRBV10-3	TRBJ1-4	NA
CASSQDDGGGSYEQYF	TGCGCCAGCAGCCAAGATGACGGCGGGGGGTCCTACGAGCAGTACTTC	16	TRBD2	TRBV4-3	TRBJ2-7	few
CASSQDYGGGAGDTQYF	TGTGCCAGCAGCCAAGATTACGGCGGGGGGGCGGGGGATACGCAGTATTTT	17	TRBD2	TRBV4-2	TRBJ2-3	NA
CSVVSGPRYEQYF	TGCAGCGTTGTATCAGGTCCACGCTACGAGCAGTACTTC	13	NA	TRBV29-1	TRBJ2-7	once
CATWGFSNQPQHF	TGTGCCACCTGGGGGTTTAGCAATCAGCCCCAGCATTTT	13	NA	TRBV19	TRBJ1-5	NA
CASSTRTGTGLKGNQPQHF	TGTGCCAGTAGTACAAGGACCGGGACAGGGTTAAAAGGCAATCAGCCCCAGCATTTT	19	TRBD1	TRBV19	TRBJ1-5	NA
CAISEGGGTEAFF	TGTGCCATCAGTGAAGGAGGGGGCACCGAAGCTTTCTTT	13	TRBD1	TRBV10-3	TRBJ1-1	NA
CASSLATSGGEQYF	TGTGCCAGCAGCTTAGCGACTAGCGGGGGGGAACAGTACTTC	14	TRBD2	TRBV7-2	TRBJ2-7	NA
CASSSFTSLNQPQHF	TGTGCCAGCAGCTCATTTACCAGCCTCAATCAGCCCCAGCATTTT	15	NA	TRBV21-1	TRBJ1-5	NA
CASSSGGVRSYEQYF	TGTGCCAGCAGCTCGGGAGGGGTCAGGTCCTACGAGCAGTACTTC	15	TRBD2	TRBV5-8	TRBJ2-7	NA
CASSQDSSSGANVLTF	TGCGCCAGCAGCCAAGATAGTAGCTCTGGGGCCAACGTCCTGACTTTC	16	NA	TRBV4-3	TRBJ2-6	NA
CASSQDSSGGARAYNEQFF	TGCGCCAGCAGCCAAGATAGTAGCGGGGGGGCCAGGGCGTACAATGAGCAGTTCTTC	19	TRBD2	TRBV4-3	TRBJ2-1	NA
CSVEDAAFF	TGCAGCGTTGAAGATGCGGCTTTCTTT	9	NA	TRBV29-1	TRBJ1-1	NA
CATSRELAVLYEQYF	TGTGCCACCAGCAGAGAACTAGCGGTCCTCTACGAGCAGTACTTC	15	TRBD2	TRBV15	TRBJ2-7	NA
CASSFFGGTNSPLHF	TGTGCCAGCAGTTTTTTCGGCGGAACCAATTCACCCCTCCACTTT	15	NA	TRBV27	TRBJ1-6	NA
CASSLSPIPYEQYF	TGTGCCAGCAGCCTAAGTCCAATACCGTACGAGCAGTACTTC	14	NA	TRBV9	TRBJ2-7	NA
CASSLRSTGGSGVAQYF	TGTGCCAGTAGTCTTCGATCAACAGGGGGATCCGGGGTAGCGCAGTATTTT	17	TRBD1	TRBV19	TRBJ2-3	NA
CASSQSSLVSEQYF	TGTGCCAGCAGCCAGAGCAGCCTAGTCTCCGAGCAGTACTTC	14	NA	TRBV3-1/TRBV3-2	TRBJ2-7	NA
CASSLTDTQYF	TGTGCCAGCAGCTTGACAGATACGCAGTATTTT	11	NA	TRBV7-2	TRBJ2-3	NA
CASSLTRSDTQYF	TGTGCCAGCAGCCTTACACGTTCCGATACGCAGTATTTT	13	NA	TRBV2	TRBJ2-3	NA
CATRGKGVEQYF	TGTGCCACCAGGGGGAAAGGCGTCGAGCAGTACTTC	12	TRBD1	TRBV14	TRBJ2-7	NA
CASSYGGAGQPQHF	TGTGCCAGCAGTTACGGGGGGGCCGGGCAGCCCCAGCATTTT	14	NA	TRBV6-2/TRBV6-3	TRBJ1-5	NA
CASSSQEVAGELFF	TGTGCCAGCAGTTCCCAGGAGGTCGCCGGGGAGCTGTTTTTT	14	NA	TRBV6-2/TRBV6-3	TRBJ2-2	many
CASSAFSGYTF	TGTGCCAGCAGCGCATTTTCGGGCTACACCTTC	11	NA	TRBV6-2/TRBV6-3	TRBJ1-2	NA
CASTSRNYGYTF	TGTGCCAGCACCAGCCGTAACTATGGCTACACCTTC	12	NA	TRBV6-6	TRBJ1-2	NA
CASRIGYPGNEQFF	TGTGCCAGCAGGATAGGATACCCAGGGAATGAGCAGTTCTTC	14	NA	TRBV27	TRBJ2-1	NA
CASSFSLEIYNEQFF	TGTGCCAGCAGCTTTTCACTGGAGATTTACAATGAGCAGTTCTTC	15	NA	TRBV7-2	TRBJ2-1	medium-sized
CASSPTAGNLYGYTF	TGTGCCAGCAGTCCGACAGCCGGCAACCTCTATGGCTACACCTTC	15	NA	TRBV7-9	TRBJ1-2	NA
CASRLGARDTEAFF	TGTGCCAGCAGGTTGGGCGCCCGGGACACTGAAGCTTTCTTT	14	NA	TRBV7-9	TRBJ1-1	NA
CSATEVPGGNGYTF	TGCAGCGCTACCGAGGTCCCAGGGGGGAATGGCTACACCTTC	14	TRBD1	TRBV29-1	TRBJ1-2	NA
CASSPGTEETQYF	TGTGCCAGCAGCCCCGGGACAGAAGAGACCCAGTACTTC	13	TRBD1	TRBV25-1	TRBJ2-5	NA
CASSPLLALQETQYF	TGTGCCAGCAGCCCACTCCTGGCGCTCCAAGAGACCCAGTACTTC	15	NA	TRBV7-9	TRBJ2-5	NA
CASSQDGGNQPQHF	TGCGCCAGCAGCCAAGATGGGGGTAATCAGCCCCAGCATTTT	14	NA	TRBV4-3	TRBJ1-5	NA
CASSLRTGSTWDTQYF	TGTGCCAGTAGTCTCCGGACAGGGTCAACGTGGGATACGCAGTATTTT	16	TRBD1	TRBV19	TRBJ2-3	NA
CASSQKGGDRGPPSYGYTF	TGCGCCAGCAGCCAAAAGGGTGGGGACAGGGGTCCCCCGAGCTATGGCTACACCTTC	19	TRBD1	TRBV4-3	TRBJ1-2	NA
CASTHDGGVVNEQFF	TGTGCCAGCACCCATGACGGGGGGGTGGTCAATGAGCAGTTCTTC	15	TRBD2	TRBV7-8	TRBJ2-1	once
CASSREGLASSYEQYF	TGCGCCAGCAGCAGAGAGGGACTAGCGAGCTCCTACGAGCAGTACTTC	16	TRBD2	TRBV5-1	TRBJ2-7	NA
CASSDAVGGGDTDTQYF	TGTGCCAGCAGTGACGCAGTTGGGGGGGGAGACACAGATACGCAGTATTTT	17	TRBD2	TRBV6-4	TRBJ2-3	few
CASSATDGTYEQYF	TGTGCCAGCAGCGCAACGGACGGCACCTACGAGCAGTACTTC	14	NA	TRBV11-1	TRBJ2-7	NA
CASSYETGSNTEAFF	TGTGCCAGCAGTTATGAGACGGGATCAAACACTGAAGCTTTCTTT	15	NA	TRBV6-2/TRBV6-3	TRBJ1-1	NA
CASSFRDRGSYEQYF	TGTGCCAGCAGCTTCCGGGACAGGGGGTCGTACGAGCAGTACTTC	15	TRBD1	TRBV5-8	TRBJ2-7	NA
CASSWSSYNSPLHF	TGTGCCAGCAGTTGGAGCTCCTATAATTCACCCCTCCACTTT	14	NA	TRBV27	TRBJ1-6	many
CASSLGDVETQYF	TGTGCCAGCAGCTTAGGGGACGTCGAGACCCAGTACTTC	13	NA	TRBV11-3	TRBJ2-5	once
CASSQNPMGQQETQYF	TGTGCCAGCAGCCAGAACCCGATGGGACAGCAAGAGACCCAGTACTTC	16	TRBD1	TRBV13	TRBJ2-5	NA
CASSLADRGQETQYF	TGTGCCAGCAGCTTAGCCGACAGGGGGCAAGAGACCCAGTACTTC	15	TRBD1	TRBV7-9	TRBJ2-5	NA
CASSLGEGVRYGYTF	TGTGCCAGCAGCTTAGGGGAGGGGGTTCGCTATGGCTACACCTTC	15	NA	TRBV7-6	TRBJ1-2	NA
CASSEGDTGELFF	TGTGCCAGTAGTGAAGGGGACACCGGGGAGCTGTTTTTT	13	NA	TRBV6-4	TRBJ2-2	once
CASSSQFQGTGNTIYF	TGTGCCAGCAGCTCTCAATTCCAGGGGACTGGAAACACCATATATTTT	16	NA	TRBV9	TRBJ1-3	NA
CTSRRPETQYF	TGCACCAGCAGGCGGCCAGAGACCCAGTACTTC	11	NA	TRBV1	TRBJ2-5	NA
CASSVRTGEQFF	TGTGCCAGCAGCGTTCGGACTGGTGAGCAGTTCTTC	12	NA	TRBV21-1	TRBJ2-1	once